This TCR beta chain was sequenced during a study of long-term antiretroviral therapy in people with HIV. CDR3 length equals 15 residues. J was trimmed by 2 bases and V by 6 bases; bases with no gene match: 6. CDR1 is MNHNS and CDR2 is SASEGT in the germline V gene. The libraries were made with immunoSEQ v3.0 at survey level. Repertoires were generated with immunoSEQ multiplex PCR, while TCRdb's copy carries only in-frame clones and drops some. The sample yields about 34,000 clones, 94% seen once. The sequence was collected from a woman aged 45-60 years with HIV. Specimen: unsorted PBMCs, collected approximately 5.1 years after starting antiretroviral therapy. This chain uses TRBV6-1 with TRBJ2-1, with 8 bases that match TRBD1. CDR3 amino acids: CASSGQGGAYNEQFF. CDR3 coding DNA: TGTGCCAGCAGCGGACAGGGTGGCGCCTACAATGAGCAGTTCTTC.